This T cell receptor beta chain was sequenced in a study of CD8 T cells in ankylosing spondylitis. The CDR3 loop spans 14 amino acids. Trimming left V 1 base short and J 2 bases short, with 9 bases between. Germline lookup yields CDR1 LGHDT and CDR2 YNNKEL (reference sequence). Each CDR3 protein gets one entry after TCRdb re-called the 5' RACE reads with MiXCR. The sample includes 300,000 to 400,000 distinct CDR3 sequences, around 15% seen only once; the top ten take approximately 0.99%. The V gene is TRBV3-1, the J gene TRBJ2-7, with D perhaps matching TRBD2 (6 bases). The material sequenced was blood, either unsorted or a sorted T cell fraction (not recorded which). The TCR comes from a male donor with ankylosing spondylitis or in good health (not recorded which). The CDR3 coding sequence is TGTGCCAGCAGCCAAGCGGGACTCCCCTACGAGCAGTACTTC. It encodes CASSQAGLPYEQYF.